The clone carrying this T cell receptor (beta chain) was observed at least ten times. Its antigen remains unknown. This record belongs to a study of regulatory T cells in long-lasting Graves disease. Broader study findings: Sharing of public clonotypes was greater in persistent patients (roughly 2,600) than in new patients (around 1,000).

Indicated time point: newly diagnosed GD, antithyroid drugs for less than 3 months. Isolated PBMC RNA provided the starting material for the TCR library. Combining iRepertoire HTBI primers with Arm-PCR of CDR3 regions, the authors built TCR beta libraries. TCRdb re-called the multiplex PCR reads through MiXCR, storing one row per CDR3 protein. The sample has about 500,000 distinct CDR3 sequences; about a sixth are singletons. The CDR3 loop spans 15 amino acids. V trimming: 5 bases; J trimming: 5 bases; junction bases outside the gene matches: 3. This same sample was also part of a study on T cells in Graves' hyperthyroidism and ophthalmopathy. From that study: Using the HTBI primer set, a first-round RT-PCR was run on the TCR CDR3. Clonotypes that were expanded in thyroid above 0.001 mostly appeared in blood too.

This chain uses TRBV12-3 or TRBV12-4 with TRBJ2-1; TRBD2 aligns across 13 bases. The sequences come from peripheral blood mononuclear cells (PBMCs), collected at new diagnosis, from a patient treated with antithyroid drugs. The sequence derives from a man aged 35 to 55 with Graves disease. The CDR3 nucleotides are TGTGCCAGCAGTCCGGGACTAGCGGGGAACAATGAGCAGTTCTTC. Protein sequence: CASSPGLAGNNEQFF.